This is a list of T cell receptor beta chains from one sample in a study of metastatic and nonmetastatic thyroid tumors. TCRdb used MiXCR to call clones anew from the PCR reads. The table has approximately 74,000 clones, approximately 14% seen once. Sequenced sample: blood. The source of these receptors is a male donor with papillary thyroid cancer or a benign thyroid nodule (not recorded which). Some clones in this sample may be carry-over from other donors' samples. Each CDR3 is given with its conserved first and last residue. D genes are given only for firm matches. Only some rows state a clone size, as once, few, many or a class for expanded clones.

d_call | j_call | clone_size | cdr3_length | v_call | cdr3_aa | cdr3_nt
- | TRBJ2-5 | many | 15 | TRBV13 | CASSLIRGTQETQYF | TGTGCCAGCAGCTTAATACGAGGGACCCAAGAGACCCAGTACTTC
- | TRBJ1-3 | many | 14 | TRBV7-6 | CASSFEDGGNTIYF | TGTGCCAGCAGCTTCGAGGACGGTGGAAACACCATATATTTT
TRBD1 | TRBJ1-2 | many | 13 | TRBV7-8 | CASSSDRPGGYTF | TGTGCCAGCAGCTCGGACAGGCCTGGAGGCTACACCTTC
- | TRBJ1-2 | - | 16 | TRBV6-1 | CATPEGEGFFFYGYTF | TGTGCCACCCCGGAAGGGGAGGGTTTTTTTTTTTATGGCTACACCTTC
- | TRBJ2-1 | - | 15 | TRBV7-3 | CASSSLGGGLNEQFF | TGTGCCAGCAGCTCCCTGGGGGGGGGCCTCAATGAGCAGTTCTTC
- | TRBJ2-3 | many | 13 | TRBV30 | CAFQRRGTDTQYF | TGTGCCTTTCAGCGGAGGGGCACAGATACGCAGTATTTT
- | TRBJ2-7 | few | 11 | TRBV12-3/TRBV12-4 | CASGTARSQYF | TGTGCCAGCGGCACAGCCCGCTCCCAGTACTTC
- | TRBJ1-6 | - | 10 | TRBV6-5 | CASGASPLHF | TGTGCCAGTGGGGCTTCACCCCTCCACTTT
TRBD1 | TRBJ2-7 | many | 16 | TRBV11-1 | CASSPLGQGIFDEQYF | TGTGCCAGCAGCCCCCTGGGACAGGGGATATTCGACGAGCAGTACTTC
TRBD2 | TRBJ2-3 | few | 17 | TRBV27 | CASSPLAGGVSTDTQYF | TGTGCCAGCAGTCCACTAGCGGGGGGTGTGAGCACAGATACGCAGTATTTT
- | TRBJ1-1 | - | 16 | TRBV11-1 | CASSFFSGGSNTEAFF | TGTGCCAGCAGCTTTTTCTCCGGGGGATCGAACACTGAAGCTTTCTTT
- | TRBJ1-1 | many | 13 | TRBV9 | CASSPPPGTEAFF | TGTGCCAGCAGCCCTCCCCCGGGGACTGAAGCTTTCTTT
- | TRBJ2-3 | many | 15 | TRBV20-1 | CSASARLAITDTQYF | TGCAGTGCTAGTGCGAGGCTAGCGATCACAGATACGCAGTATTTT
- | TRBJ1-1 | - | 13 | TRBV19 | CASSRPGLAEAFF | TGTGCCAGTAGTCGTCCGGGTCTGGCTGAAGCTTTCTTT
TRBD2 | TRBJ2-6 | many | 18 | TRBV15 | CATSDEERGGSGANVLTF | TGTGCCACCAGTGACGAAGAGCGGGGGGGCTCTGGGGCCAACGTCCTGACTTTC
- | TRBJ1-1 | few | 13 | TRBV5-4 | CASRTPGVTEAFF | TGTGCCAGCAGAACGCCGGGAGTCACTGAAGCTTTCTTT
- | TRBJ2-2 | many | 17 | TRBV6-5 | CASSYSIQGGDTGELFF | TGTGCCAGCAGTTACTCGATACAGGGCGGGGACACCGGGGAGCTGTTTTTT
TRBD1 | TRBJ2-7 | few | 12 | TRBV7-9 | CASSGQGYEQYF | TGTGCCAGCAGTGGACAGGGTTACGAGCAGTACTTC
TRBD2 | TRBJ2-2 | many | 16 | TRBV5-1 | CASSALAGASTGELFF | TGCGCCAGCAGCGCCTTAGCGGGAGCGAGCACCGGGGAGCTGTTTTTT
TRBD1 | TRBJ1-2 | many | 20 | TRBV13 | CASSNAVLGGGSENRRGYTF | TGTGCCAGCAGCAATGCCGTCCTGGGAGGGGGCTCTGAGAATAGGAGGGGCTACACCTTC
- | TRBJ1-5 | many | 13 | TRBV20-1 | CSASGGGNQPQHF | TGCAGTGCTAGCGGAGGAGGGAATCAGCCCCAGCATTTT
TRBD2 | TRBJ2-5 | many | 15 | TRBV4-1 | CASSQEAAGEETQYF | TGCGCCAGCAGCCAAGAGGCGGCGGGAGAAGAGACCCAGTACTTC
TRBD1 | TRBJ1-4 | - | 15 | TRBV2 | CVSIEGGRTNEKLFF | TGTGTCAGCATTGAAGGGGGCAGAACTAATGAAAAACTGTTTTTT
- | TRBJ2-1 | many | 15 | TRBV7-2 | CASSLSVGPHNEQFF | TGTGCCAGCAGCTTGTCCGTCGGCCCTCACAATGAGCAGTTCTTC
- | TRBJ2-2 | many | 14 | TRBV18 | CASSATGGAGELFF | TGTGCCAGCTCGGCCACAGGAGGGGCCGGGGAGCTGTTTTTT
TRBD2 | TRBJ2-7 | few | 14 | TRBV6-1 | CASSETSGSYEQYF | TGTGCCAGCAGTGAGACTAGCGGTTCCTACGAGCAGTACTTC
TRBD2 | TRBJ2-3 | many | 17 | TRBV7-6 | CASSPNGGSLGTDTQYF | TGTGCCAGCAGCCCGAATGGCGGGAGCCTAGGGACAGATACGCAGTATTTT
TRBD1 | TRBJ1-4 | many | 16 | TRBV5-1 | CASSLEMGQGQEKLFF | TGCGCCAGCAGCCTGGAAATGGGACAGGGACAAGAAAAACTGTTTTTT
TRBD2 | TRBJ2-3 | - | 15 | TRBV5-4 | CASSGTSSTTDTQYF | TGTGCCAGCAGCGGGACTAGCAGCACCACAGATACGCAGTATTTT
- | TRBJ2-3 | many | 16 | TRBV12-3/TRBV12-4 | CASSLWIAENTDTQYF | TGTGCCAGCAGTTTATGGATAGCGGAGAACACAGATACGCAGTATTTT
- | TRBJ1-1 | many | 14 | TRBV19 | CASSIGWANTEAFF | TGTGCCAGTAGTATAGGTTGGGCGAACACTGAAGCTTTCTTT
- | TRBJ1-2 | - | 17 | TRBV3-1 | CASSPHMGGGAGEGYTF | TGTGCCAGCAGCCCCCATATGGGAGGGGGGGCAGGGGAAGGCTACACCTTC
- | TRBJ1-1 | many | 17 | TRBV10-2 | CASSETIGWTGGTEAFF | TGCGCCAGCAGTGAGACTATAGGGTGGACGGGGGGCACTGAAGCTTTCTTT
- | TRBJ2-1 | few | 15 | TRBV4-1 | CASSQDRDRGNEQFF | TGCGCCAGCAGCCAAGATCGTGATCGGGGCAATGAGCAGTTCTTC
- | TRBJ2-2 | once | 15 | TRBV7-8 | CASSLARGNTGELFF | TGTGCCAGCAGCTTAGCGAGGGGGAACACCGGGGAGCTGTTTTTT
- | TRBJ1-1 | many | 17 | TRBV19 | CASSIRGLRENNTEAFF | TGTGCCAGTAGTATAAGGGGGTTGAGGGAGAATAACACTGAAGCTTTCTTT
TRBD2 | TRBJ2-1 | - | 15 | TRBV6-1 | CASRSGNSGTNEQFF | TGTGCCAGCAGATCAGGGAATAGCGGGACCAATGAGCAGTTCTTC
- | TRBJ2-1 | few | 13 | TRBV27 | CASILTGEAEQFF | TGTGCCAGCATTTTAACGGGAGAGGCTGAGCAGTTCTTC
- | TRBJ2-3 | many | 15 | TRBV9 | CASTAHGSDGDTQYF | TGTGCCAGCACCGCTCACGGGAGTGATGGAGATACGCAGTATTTT
TRBD1 | TRBJ1-6 | - | 15 | TRBV7-3 | CSSSSQGTGQAPLHF | TGTTCTAGCAGCTCACAGGGGACAGGGCAGGCACCCCTCCACTTT
- | TRBJ2-7 | - | 13 | TRBV6-1 | CASSQDSTYEQYF | TGTGCCAGCAGTCAAGACAGCACCTACGAGCAGTACTTC
- | TRBJ1-1 | many | 14 | TRBV4-3 | CASSRRQAHTEAFF | TGCGCCAGCAGCCGTCGACAGGCCCACACTGAAGCTTTCTTT
TRBD1 | TRBJ1-1 | many | 16 | TRBV6-1 | CASSGGQGAMYTEAFF | TGTGCCAGCAGTGGGGGACAGGGGGCGATGTACACTGAAGCTTTCTTT
TRBD1 | TRBJ1-2 | many | 15 | TRBV27 | CASSLQGGGFYGYTF | TGTGCCAGCAGTTTACAGGGAGGGGGCTTCTATGGCTACACCTTC
- | TRBJ2-1 | many | 15 | TRBV12-3/TRBV12-4 | CARDGRAHLYNEQFF | TGTGCCCGTGATGGCCGGGCACACCTTTACAATGAGCAGTTCTTC
- | TRBJ1-2 | many | 13 | TRBV24-1 | CATSEGINYGYTF | TGTGCCACCAGTGAGGGTATCAACTATGGCTACACCTTC
- | TRBJ1-6 | many | 14 | TRBV7-9 | CASSSRGEGSPLHF | TGTGCCAGCAGCTCCCGGGGGGAGGGCTCACCCCTCCACTTT
- | TRBJ2-2 | many | 17 | TRBV5-1 | CASSLFVVSGPTGELFF | TGCGCCAGCAGCTTGTTTGTAGTAAGCGGGCCCACCGGGGAGCTGTTTTTT
TRBD1 | TRBJ1-2 | - | 13 | TRBV7-8 | CASSVGQDYGYTF | TGTGCCAGCAGCGTCGGACAGGACTATGGCTACACCTTC
TRBD1 | TRBJ2-3 | - | 15 | TRBV11-3 | CASGPGQGITDTQYF | TGTGCCAGCGGCCCAGGACAGGGGATCACAGATACGCAGTATTTT
TRBD2 | TRBJ2-1 | many | 15 | TRBV11-2 | CASSDLAGAYNEQFF | TGTGCCAGCAGCGATCTAGCGGGAGCCTACAATGAGCAGTTCTTC
- | TRBJ1-4 | many | 15 | TRBV5-1 | CASSLESGGPEKLFF | TGCGCCAGCAGCTTGGAGTCGGGGGGTCCAGAAAAACTGTTTTTT